This T cell receptor (beta chain) was sequenced during a study of cytomegalovirus exposure and HLA in healthy donors. Study-level points and caveats: It was shown in a later analysis that HLA-associated TCR beta chains were more clonally expanded than other, equally common chains. The study reported that TCR beta sequences accurately predicted HLA-A and HLA-B alleles in most subjects. Beyond CMV serostatus, there was no information to go on about immune exposure.

This CDR3 has 13 residues. Trimming took off 6 bases at V and 2 bases at J, with 10 bases between the two ends. Germline lookup yields CDR1 KGHSH and CDR2 LQKENI. This PCR relied on a set of 60 Vbeta primers and 13 Jbeta primers. TCRdb's copy holds only in-frame clones and misses some; the assay was immunoSEQ multiplex PCR. The sample includes about 140,000 clones, about 80% of them seen just once. As regards this clone: Its matching antigen is unknown.

This TCR came from a man aged 30 to 45 in good health and CMV-seronegative. The rearrangement uses TRBV18 and TRBJ1-1; a weak D match, TRBD1 (5 bases). Input material: PBMCs. CDR3 nucleotides: TGTGCCAGCTCGGACGGGACTAACACTGAAGCTTTCTTT. Its protein is CASSDGTNTEAFF.